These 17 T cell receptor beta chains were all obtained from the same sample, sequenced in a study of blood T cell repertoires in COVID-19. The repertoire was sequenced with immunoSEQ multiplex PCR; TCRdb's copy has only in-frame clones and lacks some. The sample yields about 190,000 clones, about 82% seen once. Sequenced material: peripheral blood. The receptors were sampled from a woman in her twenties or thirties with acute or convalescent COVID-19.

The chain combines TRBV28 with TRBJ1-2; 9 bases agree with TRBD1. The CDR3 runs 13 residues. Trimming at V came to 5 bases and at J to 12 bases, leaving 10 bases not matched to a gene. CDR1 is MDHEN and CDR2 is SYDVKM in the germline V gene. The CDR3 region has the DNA TGTGCCAGCAGTCTGTACAGGGGGCGGCTTAACACCTTC. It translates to CASSLYRGRLNTF.

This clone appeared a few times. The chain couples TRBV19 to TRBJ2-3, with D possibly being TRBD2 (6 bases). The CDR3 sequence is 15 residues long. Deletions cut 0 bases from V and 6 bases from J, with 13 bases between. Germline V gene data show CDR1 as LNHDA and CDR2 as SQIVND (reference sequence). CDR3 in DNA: TGTGCCAGTAGTATAGAGGGGCGGGGAGCCGATACGCAGTATTTT. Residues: CASSIEGRGADTQYF.

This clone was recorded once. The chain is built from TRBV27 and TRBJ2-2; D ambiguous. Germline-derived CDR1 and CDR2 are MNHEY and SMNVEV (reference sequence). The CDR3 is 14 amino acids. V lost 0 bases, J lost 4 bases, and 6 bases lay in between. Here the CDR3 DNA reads TGTGCCAGCAGTTTATCTCTTTCCACCGGGGAGCTGTTTTTT. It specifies CASSLSLSTGELFF.

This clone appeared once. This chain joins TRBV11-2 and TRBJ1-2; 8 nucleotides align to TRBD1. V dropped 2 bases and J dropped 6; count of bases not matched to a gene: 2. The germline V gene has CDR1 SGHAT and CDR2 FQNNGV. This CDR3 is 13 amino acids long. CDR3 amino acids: CASSLTGGNGYTF. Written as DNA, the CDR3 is TGTGCCAGCAGCTTAACAGGGGGTAATGGCTACACCTTC.

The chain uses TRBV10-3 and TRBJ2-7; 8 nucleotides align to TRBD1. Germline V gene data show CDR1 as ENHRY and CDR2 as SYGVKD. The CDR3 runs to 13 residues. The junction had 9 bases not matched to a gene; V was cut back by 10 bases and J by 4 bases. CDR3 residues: CATSGTGLYEQYF. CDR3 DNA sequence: TGTGCCACCTCCGGGACAGGACTTTACGAGCAGTACTTC.

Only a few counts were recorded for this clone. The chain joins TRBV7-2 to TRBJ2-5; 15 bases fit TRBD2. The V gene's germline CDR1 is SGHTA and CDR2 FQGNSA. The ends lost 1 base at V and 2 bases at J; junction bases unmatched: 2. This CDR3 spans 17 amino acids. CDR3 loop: CASSLGGLAGGQETQYF. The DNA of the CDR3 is TGTGCCAGCAGCTTAGGGGGACTAGCGGGAGGTCAAGAGACCCAGTACTTC.

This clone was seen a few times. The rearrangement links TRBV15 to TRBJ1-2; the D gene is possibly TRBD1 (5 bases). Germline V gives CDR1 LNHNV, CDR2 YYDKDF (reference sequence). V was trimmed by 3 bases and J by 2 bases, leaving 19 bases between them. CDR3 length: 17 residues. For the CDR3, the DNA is TGTGCCACCAGCAGCCTCTGGGGCAGGGTGGGGAACTATGGCTACACCTTC. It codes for CATSSLWGRVGNYGYTF.

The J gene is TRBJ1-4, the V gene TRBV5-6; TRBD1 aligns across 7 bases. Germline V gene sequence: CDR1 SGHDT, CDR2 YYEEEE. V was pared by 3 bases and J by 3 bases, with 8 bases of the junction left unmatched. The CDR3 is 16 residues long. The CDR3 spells CASSSYRDSPNEKLFF. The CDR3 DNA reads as TGTGCCAGCAGCTCCTATAGGGACAGCCCTAATGAAAAACTGTTTTTT.

The CDR3 here is CASRTSGGANQPQHF. Here the CDR3 DNA reads TGTGCCAGCAGGACCTCAGGGGGTGCCAATCAGCCCCAGCATTTT. The chain carries TRBV6-5 and TRBJ1-5; 7 positions match TRBD1. This CDR3 has 15 residues. The V gene's germline CDR1 is MNHEY and CDR2 SVGAGI. V dropped 6 bases and J dropped 3; count of bases not matched to a gene: 8.

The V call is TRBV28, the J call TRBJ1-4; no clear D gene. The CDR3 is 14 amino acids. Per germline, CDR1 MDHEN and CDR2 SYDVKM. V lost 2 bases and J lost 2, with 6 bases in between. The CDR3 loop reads CASSLPGTNEKLFF. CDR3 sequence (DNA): TGTGCCAGCAGTTTACCCGGTACTAATGAAAAACTGTTTTTT.

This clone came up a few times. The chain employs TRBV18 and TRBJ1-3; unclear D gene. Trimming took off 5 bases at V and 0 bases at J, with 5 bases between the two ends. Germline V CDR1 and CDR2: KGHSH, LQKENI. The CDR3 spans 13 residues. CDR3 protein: CASSTGSGNTIYF. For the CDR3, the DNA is TGTGCCAGCTCAACGGGCTCTGGAAACACCATATATTTT.

This CDR3 reads CASSSSGVEKLFF. CDR3 DNA: TGTGCCAGCAGTTCCTCGGGAGTTGAAAAACTGTTTTTT. The chain has TRBV27 and TRBJ1-4; D uncertain. The CDR3 length is 13 residues. CDR1 is MNHEY and CDR2 is SMNVEV in the germline V gene (reference sequence). V shed 4 bases and J shed 7 bases, with 10 bases lying between them.

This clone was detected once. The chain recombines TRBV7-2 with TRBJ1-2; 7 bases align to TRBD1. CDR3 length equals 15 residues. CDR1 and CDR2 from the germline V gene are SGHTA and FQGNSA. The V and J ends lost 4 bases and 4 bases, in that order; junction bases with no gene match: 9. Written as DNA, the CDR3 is TGTGCCAGCAGCTCAGGGGGTCTTTACAGCTATGGCTACACCTTC. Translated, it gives CASSSGGLYSYGYTF.

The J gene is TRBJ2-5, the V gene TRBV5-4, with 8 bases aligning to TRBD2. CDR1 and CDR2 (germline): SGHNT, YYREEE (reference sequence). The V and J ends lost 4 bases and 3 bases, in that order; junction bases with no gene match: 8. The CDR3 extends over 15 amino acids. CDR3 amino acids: CASSEAGVKKETQYF. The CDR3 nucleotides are TGTGCCAGCAGCGAAGCGGGAGTCAAAAAAGAGACCCAGTACTTC.

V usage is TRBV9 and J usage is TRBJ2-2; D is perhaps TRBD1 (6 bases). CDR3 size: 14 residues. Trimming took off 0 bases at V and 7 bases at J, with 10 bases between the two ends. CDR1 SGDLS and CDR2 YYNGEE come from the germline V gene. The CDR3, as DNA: TGTGCCAGCAGCGTAGGTGGGGGCGTCGGGGAGCTGTTTTTT. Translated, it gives CASSVGGGVGELFF.

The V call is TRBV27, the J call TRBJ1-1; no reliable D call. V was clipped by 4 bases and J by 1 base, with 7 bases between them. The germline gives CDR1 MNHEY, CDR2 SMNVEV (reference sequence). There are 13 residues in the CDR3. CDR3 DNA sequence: TGTGCCAGCAGTTCCCGGGAGAACACTGAAGCTTTCTTT. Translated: CASSSRENTEAFF.

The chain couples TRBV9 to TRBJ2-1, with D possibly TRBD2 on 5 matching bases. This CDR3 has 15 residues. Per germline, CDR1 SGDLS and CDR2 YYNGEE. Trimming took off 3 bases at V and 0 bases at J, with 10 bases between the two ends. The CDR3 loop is CASSGGLLSYNEQFF. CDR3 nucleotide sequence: TGTGCCAGCAGCGGCGGACTCCTCTCCTACAATGAGCAGTTCTTC.